The source of this T cell receptor beta chain is a study of cytomegalovirus exposure and HLA in healthy donors. Across the study: The 666 first-cohort repertoires shared a platform with the 120 or so validation repertoires, as reported in a later analysis. Study outcomes and limitations: First-cohort TCR clusters tended to co-occur in the 120 or so validation repertoires, a later analysis found.

Germline V gene sequence: CDR1 SGHAT, CDR2 FQNNGV. V trimming: 5 bases; J trimming: 7 bases; junction bases outside the gene matches: 8. This CDR3 is 14 amino acids long. Details on this clone: Antigen specificity is unknown.

The donors were members of the validation cohort, which comprised 120 subjects and was separate from the first cohort of 666 subjects. The repertoire was sequenced with immunoSEQ multiplex PCR; TCRdb's copy has only in-frame clones and lacks some. This sample has 80,000 or so clones; approximately 95% occur once, and the top ten carry 0.69%. The origin of this receptor is a woman younger than 35 in good health and CMV-seronegative. V and J are TRBV11-2 and TRBJ1-5; 7 nucleotides match TRBD1. Sequencing used PBMCs. The CDR3 here is CASSRGGSGQPQHF. The CDR3 DNA reads TGTGCCAGCAGCCGAGGGGGCAGTGGACAGCCCCAGCATTTT.